A single sample gave rise to the 28 T cell receptor beta chains below, sequenced in a study of T-cell reconstitution after alpha-beta-depleted transplantation in children. A TCRbeta library incorporating unique molecular identifiers was prepared. TCRdb independently ran MiXCR on the PCR reads; one entry per CDR3 protein. This table has 500,000 to 750,000 distinct CDR3 sequences, over 10% appearing once. The material was PBMCs, mostly from graft donor cells, obtained 360 days after TCRalphabeta/CD19-depleted stem cell transplant. The receptors come from a male patient aged 10 to 17 who had a stem cell transplant for acute myeloid leukemia, so the T cells may come from the graft donor.

Ten or more counts support this clonotype. The chain has TRBV6-2 or TRBV6-3 and TRBJ2-1; D gene ambiguous. Trimming cost V 1 base and J 10 bases, with 5 bases left between them. Germline V gene sequence: CDR1 MNHEY, CDR2 SVGEGT. This CDR3 spans 11 amino acids. This chain's CDR3 is CASSYWGEQFF. In DNA, the CDR3 is TGTGCCAGCAGTTACTGGGGAGAGCAGTTCTTC.

The chain employs TRBV9 and TRBJ2-7; D is unresolved. Germline lookup yields CDR1 SGDLS and CDR2 YYNGEE. V lost 0 bases to trimming and J lost 0 bases, with 4 bases between them. CDR3 size: 13 residues. CDR3 coding DNA: TGTGCCAGCAGCGTAGGGGACTCCTACGAGCAGTACTTC. It specifies CASSVGDSYEQYF.

V and J are TRBV21-1 and TRBJ2-3. TRBV21-1 is a pseudogene. This CDR3 comprises 15 residues. DNA for the CDR3: TGTGCCAGCAGCAAAAGACTCCGGATAACAGATACGCAGTATTTT. Its protein product is CASSKRLRITDTQYF.

This clonotype came up a few times. The J gene is TRBJ1-3, the V gene TRBV5-1; D gene uncertain. The CDR3 has 16 residues. CDR1 SGHRS and CDR2 YFSETQ come from the germline V gene. V shed 2 bases and J shed 4 bases, with 16 bases lying between them. In DNA, the CDR3 is TGCGCCAGCAGCTTCGGCGCGGGCGCGAAAGGAAACACCATATATTTT. This sequence encodes CASSFGAGAKGNTIYF.

This chain links TRBV20-1 with TRBJ2-1; 10 bases fit TRBD2. V shed 5 bases, J shed 9 bases, and the junction held 10 bases outside the gene matches. Germline values: CDR1 DFQATT, CDR2 SNEGSKA (reference sequence). This CDR3 has 14 residues. The CDR3 protein is CSAPRLAGGGEQFF. The DNA of the CDR3 is TGCAGTGCTCCCCGACTAGCGGGCGGCGGTGAGCAGTTCTTC.

There are many counts of this clonotype. V usage is TRBV28 and J usage is TRBJ2-7, with 7 bases aligning to TRBD1. This CDR3 has 14 amino acids. Looked up from germline, CDR1 is MDHEN and CDR2 is SYDVKM. The J segment lost 7 bases and the V segment lost 3 bases, leaving 9 bases of the junction unmatched. The CDR3 DNA reads TGTGCCAGCAGTTTCATCCCAGGCAGGGGGGAGCAGTACTTC. Translating gives CASSFIPGRGEQYF. The full variable domain, its missing parts supplied by reference TRBV28 and TRBJ2-7, is DVKVTQSSRYLVKRTGEKVFLECVQDMDHENMFWYRQDPGLGLRLIYFSYDVKMKEKGDIPEGYSVSREKKERFSLILESASTNQTSMYLCASSFIPGRGEQYFGPGTRLTVT.

This sequence joins TRBV11-2 and TRBJ2-2; 9 bases agree with TRBD1. Germline V gives CDR1 SGHAT, CDR2 FQNNGV. V lost 5 bases and J lost 5; bases outside the gene matches: 9. This CDR3 spans 16 amino acids. This chain's CDR3 is CASSRVQGAKTGELFF. CDR3 in DNA: TGTGCCAGCAGCCGGGTACAGGGGGCAAAGACCGGGGAGCTGTTTTTT.

The J gene is TRBJ2-3, the V gene TRBV7-2; the D is unclear. The germline V gene has CDR1 SGHTA and CDR2 FQGNSA. Trimming stripped 1 base from V and 4 bases from J, with 9 bases between. CDR3 length equals 14 residues. This chain's CDR3 is CASSLGVGPDTQYF. CDR3 DNA sequence: TGTGCCAGCAGCTTAGGGGTGGGCCCAGATACGCAGTATTTT.

The chain is built from TRBV14 and TRBJ2-1; 9 bases match TRBD2. The CDR3 runs 17 residues. Germline V lookup: CDR1 SGHDN, CDR2 FVKESK. V dropped 4 bases and J dropped 2; count of bases not matched to a gene: 9. The CDR3 region has the DNA TGTGCCAGCAGCCCCCGTATTAGCGGGAGACCCTACAATGAGCAGTTCTTC. This sequence encodes CASSPRISGRPYNEQFF. The full variable domain, in which reference TRBV14 and TRBJ2-1 provide the parts outside the CDR3, is EAGVTQFPSHSVIEKGQTVTLRCDPISGHDNLYWYRRVMGKEIKFLLHFVKESKQDESGMPNNRFLAERTGGTYSTLKVQPAELEDSGVYFCASSPRISGRPYNEQFFGPGTRLTVL.

This clonotype showed up many times. The rearrangement uses TRBV12-3 or TRBV12-4 and TRBJ1-5, with TRBD1 as a possible D gene (6 bases). Trimming stripped 0 bases from V and 2 bases from J, with 11 bases between. This CDR3 spans 16 amino acids. The CDR3: CASSLAGAQGNQPQHF. DNA of the CDR3: TGTGCCAGCAGTTTAGCGGGGGCTCAAGGCAATCAGCCCCAGCATTTT.

This clonotype was recorded at least ten times. This chain joins TRBV5-1 and TRBJ2-2; the match to TRBD2 covers 10 bases. The CDR3 length is 16 residues. The V gene end was trimmed by 2 bases and the J gene end by 5 bases; junction bases not matched to a gene: 6. Germline V lookup: CDR1 SGHRS, CDR2 YFSETQ. CDR3 in DNA: TGCGCCAGCAGCTTCTCGGGACTAGCGAGTACCGGGGAGCTGTTTTTT. It codes for CASSFSGLASTGELFF.

The sample holds a few counts of this clonotype. The J gene is TRBJ2-1, the V gene TRBV5-1, with TRBD2 identical over 11 bases. J gave up 8 bases and V 1 base, and 14 bases lay outside the gene matches. Germline CDR1 and CDR2: SGHRS and YFSETQ. The CDR3 runs 18 residues. CDR3 DNA: TGCGCCAGCAGCTTGAATAGCGGGAGGGCCATAAATCCCCATGAGCAGTTCTTC. Encoded protein: CASSLNSGRAINPHEQFF.

The J gene is TRBJ2-1, the V gene TRBV20-1; weak D call: TRBD1 (5 bases). The CDR3 runs 15 residues. Trimming removed 3 bases at V and 9 bases at J, with 21 bases between. CDR1 DFQATT and CDR2 SNEGSKA come from the germline V gene (reference sequence). DNA for the CDR3: TGCAGTGCTAGTTCACTATCTAGGGGTTGGAGTGAGCAGTTCTTC. It yields the protein CSASSLSRGWSEQFF.

This clonotype was observed at least ten times. The rearrangement uses TRBV7-9 and TRBJ2-7; D is possibly TRBD1 or TRBD2 (5 bases each). The germline gives CDR1 SEHNR, CDR2 FQNEAQ (reference sequence). V lost 8 bases and J lost 3, with 14 bases in between. This CDR3 is 13 amino acids long. The CDR3 sequence: CASRGVGNYEQYF. CDR3 nucleotides: TGTGCCAGCCGGGGCGTGGGAAACTACGAGCAGTACTTC.

This clonotype turned up a few times. At one boundary the junction diverges from the germline segment, which might be a read error. The genes are TRBV5-6 and TRBJ2-3; D is possibly TRBD2 (6 bases). Germline V gene sequence: CDR1 SGHDT, CDR2 YYEEEE. This CDR3 spans 15 amino acids. The chain's CDR3 is CASNLEGYYTDTQYF. The CDR3 bases are TGTGCCAGCAACTTGGAGGGGTATTACACAGATACGCAGTATTTT. Looking up the rest from reference TRBV5-6 and TRBJ2-3 gives the full variable domain: DAGVTQSPTHLIKTRGQQVTLRCSPKSGHDTVSWYQQALGQGPQFIFQYYEEEERQRGNFPDRFSGHQFPNYSSELNVNALLLGDSALYLCASNLEGYYTDTQYFGPGTRLTVL.

This clonotype occurred many times. The rearrangement uses TRBV5-1 and TRBJ2-1, with D uncertain. Per germline, CDR1 SGHRS and CDR2 YFSETQ. The CDR3 totals 17 residues. V lost 4 bases, J lost 6 bases, and 23 bases lay in between. In nucleotides, the CDR3 is TGCGCCAGCAGCGCCCGTACGAGGCGGCCGACGTTCAATGAGCAGTTCTTC. Translation gives CASSARTRRPTFNEQFF. The full variable domain, rest sourced from reference TRBV5-1 and TRBJ2-1, is KAGVTQTPRYLIKTRGQQVTLSCSPISGHRSVSWYQQTPGQGLQFLFEYFSETQRNKGNFPGRFSGRQFSNSRSEMNVSTLELGDSALYLCASSARTRRPTFNEQFFGPGTRLTVL.

Many counts were recorded for this clonotype. This chain joins TRBV6-5 and TRBJ2-7, with 10 bases identical to TRBD2. This CDR3 is built from 14 residues. Germline lookup yields CDR1 MNHEY and CDR2 SVGAGI. The V and J ends lost 3 bases and 6 bases, in that order; junction bases with no gene match: 5. CDR3 DNA: TGTGCCAGCAGTTATTACTCTAGCGGGAGCGAGCAGTACTTC. Its translation: CASSYYSSGSEQYF.

The table lists this clonotype with a few counts. This chain links TRBV18 with TRBJ2-7, with D possibly being TRBD2 (6 bases). Germline lookup yields CDR1 KGHSH and CDR2 LQKENI. V lost 3 bases and J lost 5, with 8 bases in between. The length of the CDR3 is 12 residues. CDR3 sequence reads: CASSPGGNEQYF. The CDR3 bases are TGTGCCAGCTCACCGGGGGGAAACGAGCAGTACTTC.

This clonotype was observed a handful of times. The genes are TRBV21-1 and TRBJ2-1; the DNA was not used to check the table's D call, TRBD2. TRBV21-1 is shown as a pseudogene. The CDR3 is 16 residues long. DNA for the CDR3: TGTGCCAGCAGCAAAGATCCGCGGGAGGTGAACAATGAGCAGTTCTTC. This encodes CASSKDPREVNNEQFF.

This chain connects TRBV3-1 to TRBJ1-5, with D unclear. The germline CDR1 and CDR2 sequences are LGHDT and YNNKEL (reference sequence). The germline V and J ends were trimmed by 1 base and 6 bases, with 7 bases remaining between them. The CDR3 loop spans 13 amino acids. In DNA form, the CDR3 reads TGTGCCAGCAGCCAAGGAGTCAGTCAGCCCCAGCATTTT. Translation: CASSQGVSQPQHF.

This chain uses TRBV20-1 with TRBJ1-4, with unresolved D. This CDR3 comprises 14 residues. Germline V CDR1 and CDR2: DFQATT, SNEGSKA (reference sequence). The V gene lost 3 bases and the J gene lost 8 bases, with 16 bases spanning the gap. CDR3 in amino acids: CSASGLALGEKLFF. The CDR3 DNA is TGCAGTGCTAGTGGGCTCGCCCTCGGGGAAAAACTGTTTTTT.

The V gene is TRBV28, the J gene TRBJ1-3; a possible D gene is TRBD1 (5 bases). V shed 5 bases and J shed 6 bases, with 17 bases lying between them. CDR3 length: 15 residues. CDR1 is MDHEN, CDR2 SYDVKM, per germline. Here the CDR3 DNA reads TGTGCCAGCAGTCCGATAGACAGACCCCAAAACACCATATATTTT. Translated: CASSPIDRPQNTIYF. Using reference TRBV28 and TRBJ1-3 for the parts outside the CDR3, the full variable domain is DVKVTQSSRYLVKRTGEKVFLECVQDMDHENMFWYRQDPGLGLRLIYFSYDVKMKEKGDIPEGYSVSREKKERFSLILESASTNQTSMYLCASSPIDRPQNTIYFGEGSWLTVV.

This clonotype occurred a few times. The rearrangement uses TRBV28 and TRBJ2-7, with D possibly matching TRBD1 (6 bases). The CDR3 spans 14 residues. The germline V gene encodes CDR1 MDHEN and CDR2 SYDVKM. Trimming removed 4 bases from V and 9 bases from J, with 19 bases in between. This CDR3 reads CASSSYRAGWGQYF. In DNA form, the CDR3 reads TGTGCCAGCAGTTCCTACAGGGCAGGGTGGGGGCAGTACTTC.

The chain uses TRBV7-2 and TRBJ2-3, with D uncertain. The length of the CDR3 is 13 residues. Germline values: CDR1 SGHTA, CDR2 FQGNSA. The V end was cut by 5 bases, the J end by 11 bases, with 17 bases between. The CDR3, as DNA: TGTGCCAGCAGCGCCGACTTTAGTCTTAAGCAGTATTTT. Translation: CASSADFSLKQYF. Full variable domain (rest looked up from reference TRBV7-2 and TRBJ2-3): GAGVSQSPSNKVTEKGKDVELRCDPISGHTALYWYRQSLGQGLEFLIYFQGNSAPDKSGLPSDRFSAERTGGSVSTLTIQRTQQEDSAVYLCASSADFSLKQYFGPGTRLTVL.

This clonotype appeared a few times. The J gene is TRBJ2-7, the V gene TRBV4-3; no clear D. V gave up 3 bases and J gave up 2 bases, with 11 bases separating them. The CDR3 runs to 14 residues. CDR1 and CDR2 (germline): LGHNA, YSLEER. The CDR3 DNA follows: TGCGCCAGCAGCCATATCCATGGGGCCTACGAGCAGTACTTC. Translating it yields CASSHIHGAYEQYF.

This clonotype was seen more than once but under ten times. The chain is built from TRBV11-3 and TRBJ2-1, with a possible D match to TRBD2 (5 bases). This CDR3 is 16 amino acids long. V was trimmed by 0 bases and J by 3 bases, leaving 12 bases between them. Germline values: CDR1 SGHNT, CDR2 YENEEA. CDR3 in DNA: TGTGCCAGCAGCTTAGATCTTAGTGGGAGCTACAATGAGCAGTTCTTC. Protein product: CASSLDLSGSYNEQFF.

The chain carries TRBV15 and TRBJ2-1; 7 bases match TRBD2. Germline V gives CDR1 LNHNV, CDR2 YYDKDF (reference sequence). There are 14 residues in the CDR3. J lost 8 bases, V lost 5 bases, and 9 bases had no gene match. Here the CDR3 reads CATSSRGRADEQFF. DNA of the CDR3: TGTGCCACCAGCTCTCGGGGGAGGGCCGATGAGCAGTTCTTC.

The chain combines TRBV28 with TRBJ2-3; 10 nucleotides line up with TRBD1. CDR3 length: 16 residues. V gave up 4 bases and J gave up 2 bases; unmatched junction bases: 6. Germline CDR1 is MDHEN and CDR2 is SYDVKM. The CDR3 here is CASSSRDRGFTDTQYF. DNA for the CDR3: TGTGCCAGCAGTTCCCGGGACAGGGGTTTCACAGATACGCAGTATTTT. Together with reference TRBV28 and TRBJ2-3, the CDR3 gives the full variable domain: DVKVTQSSRYLVKRTGEKVFLECVQDMDHENMFWYRQDPGLGLRLIYFSYDVKMKEKGDIPEGYSVSREKKERFSLILESASTNQTSMYLCASSSRDRGFTDTQYFGPGTRLTVL.